Listed below are T cell receptor beta chains from one sample, sequenced in a study of T cell repertoires in cytomegalovirus infection. TCRdb reprocessed the reads with MiXCR, giving one entry per CDR3 protein. The table records 200,000 to 300,000 distinct CDR3 sequences, roughly an eighth of them present only once. Material for sequencing was PBMCs. The receptors here all came from a human donor in good health (CMV status not recorded). Some clones in this sample may be carry-over from other donors' samples. Both conserved end residues are trimmed from each CDR3.

j_gene,v_gene,CDR3aa
TRBJ2-1,TRBV7-3,ASSLAGAGYNEQF
TRBJ1-1,TRBV7-2,ASTSGAHTEAF
TRBJ2-2,TRBV28,ASSRDPPRELF
TRBJ2-7,TRBV25-1,ASQDRLHYEQY
TRBJ2-5,TRBV28,ASSTLAGGPQETQY
TRBJ2-1,TRBV6-4,ASSDGIAYNEQF
TRBJ2-2,TRBV7-3,ASSLSGGGTGELF
TRBJ2-5,TRBV6-1,ASRADRGATQY
TRBJ1-5,TRBV7-2,ASSRGGSSNQPQH
TRBJ1-5,TRBV19,ASSPTGLGNQPQH
TRBJ1-5,TRBV7-2,ASSLAPFGETGQPQH
TRBJ2-3,TRBV6-4,ASSKDGGDTQY
TRBJ1-5,TRBV27,ASSLPGGNGDQPQH
TRBJ2-7,TRBV7-2,ASSPPGSAYEQY
TRBJ2-7,TRBV9,ASSVGPESYEQY
TRBJ2-2,TRBV5-4,ASSRPRAGGPNTGELF
TRBJ1-1,TRBV29-1,SVSMDSNTEAF
TRBJ2-5,TRBV6-2/TRBV6-3,ASSYRGLAGNMETQY
TRBJ2-3,TRBV27,ASNLGFLAGPDTQY
TRBJ1-2,TRBV7-3,ASSLTGIENYGYT
TRBJ2-7,TRBV28,ASTGGRQLGEQY
TRBJ1-5,TRBV7-2,ASSLGAFVPQH
TRBJ2-1,TRBV10-2,ASSESKRGAMSEQF
TRBJ1-5,TRBV4-3,ASSQEGRGNQPQH
TRBJ2-7,TRBV12-3/TRBV12-4,ASSLAQGALGYEQY
TRBJ1-2,TRBV29-1,SVRGLYGYT